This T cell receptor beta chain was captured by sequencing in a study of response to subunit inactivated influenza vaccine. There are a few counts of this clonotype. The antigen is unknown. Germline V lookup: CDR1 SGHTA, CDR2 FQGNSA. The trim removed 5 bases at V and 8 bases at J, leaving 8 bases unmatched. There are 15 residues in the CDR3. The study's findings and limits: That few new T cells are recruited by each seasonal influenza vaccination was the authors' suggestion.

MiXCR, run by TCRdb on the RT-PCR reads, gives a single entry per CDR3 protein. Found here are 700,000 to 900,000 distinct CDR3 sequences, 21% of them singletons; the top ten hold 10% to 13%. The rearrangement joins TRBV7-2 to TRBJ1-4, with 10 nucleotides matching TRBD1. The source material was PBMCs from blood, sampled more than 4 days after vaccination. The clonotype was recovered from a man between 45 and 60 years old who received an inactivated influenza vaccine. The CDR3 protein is CASSLRTGGREKLFF. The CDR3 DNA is TGTGCCAGCAGCCTAAGGACAGGGGGAAGGGAAAAACTGTTTTTT.